The 6 T cell receptor beta chains below were found in one sample sequenced in a study of T-cell reconstitution after alpha-beta-depleted transplantation in children. The authors prepared the TCRbeta library with unique molecular identifiers. MiXCR was run by TCRdb on the PCR reads, yielding one entry per CDR3 protein. In the table there are around 700,000 distinct CDR3 sequences, around 12% of which are singletons. Sequencing was performed on PBMCs, taken before TCRalphabeta/CD19-depleted stem cell transplant. The receptors derive from a girl aged 2 to 9 with congenital amegakaryocytic thrombocytopenia, due to receive a stem cell transplant.

V gene TRBV20-1 combines with J gene TRBJ2-2; D call uncertain. The CDR3 runs to 13 residues. With 6 bases removed from V and 0 bases from J, the gap between germline ends came to 8 bases. The germline gives CDR1 DFQATT, CDR2 SNEGSKA (reference sequence). The CDR3 DNA reads as TGCAGTGCCTCATACCCGAACACCGGGGAGCTGTTTTTT. Protein product: CSASYPNTGELFF.

This clonotype was counted many times. The chain carries TRBV20-1 and TRBJ2-5; D is unclear. The V end lost 5 bases, the J end lost 1 base, and 17 bases lay between the germline ends. CDR1 is DFQATT, CDR2 SNEGSKA, per germline (reference sequence). CDR3 length: 15 residues. CDR3 protein: CSAPPLGAAQETQYF. In nucleotides, the CDR3 is TGCAGTGCTCCACCACTCGGTGCAGCCCAAGAGACCCAGTACTTC.

As for this clonotype: The junction and the germline gene differ at one end; a read error may be behind it. The chain has TRBV7-9 and TRBJ1-2, with unresolved D. Germline V gives CDR1 SEHNR, CDR2 FQNEAQ (reference sequence). The CDR3 loop spans 13 amino acids. CDR3 coding DNA: TGTGCCAGCAGCGTAGCCATTGGCTATGGCTACACCTTC. This gives the protein CASSVAIGYGYTF.

This clonotype was counted between two and nine times. The rearrangement uses TRBV7-9 and TRBJ2-7; D is possibly TRBD1 (6 bases). The V and J ends lost 5 bases and 5 bases respectively, with 13 bases between them. The CDR3 runs to 13 residues. CDR1 and CDR2 from the germline V gene are SEHNR and FQNEAQ (reference sequence). CDR3 in DNA: TGTGCCAGCAGCAGCACAGGGTTCGACGAGCAGTACTTC. Translated, it gives CASSSTGFDEQYF.

A few counts support this clonotype. The chain is built from TRBV21-1 and TRBJ2-5; the DNA was not used to check the table's D call, TRBD1. TRBV21-1 is deemed a pseudogene. The length of the CDR3 is 17 residues. This CDR3 is CASSKPLGRRYQETQYF. The CDR3 DNA sequence: TGTGCCAGCAGCAAACCCCTTGGGCGTAGGTACCAAGAGACCCAGTACTTC.

This clonotype was counted many times. J is TRBJ2-1 and V is TRBV5-6; tentative D call: TRBD2 (5 bases). Trimming removed 4 bases from V and 12 bases from J, with 17 bases in between. Germline-derived CDR1 and CDR2 are SGHDT and YYEEEE. This CDR3 contains 13 residues. CDR3 in amino acids: CASSPGGGPRQFF. The DNA for the CDR3 is TGTGCCAGCAGCCCCGGCGGCGGGCCGAGGCAGTTCTTC.